This T cell receptor beta chain was sequenced for a study of cytomegalovirus exposure and HLA in healthy donors. Overall study: Out of 300 to 500 genotyped donors, about 84% belonged to the Caucasian-associated ancestry cluster.

As concerns this clone: The antigen remains undetermined.

The PCR ran on 60 Vbeta and 13 Jbeta primers. Using immunoSEQ multiplex PCR, the repertoire was profiled, and TCRdb retains in-frame clones only, with some absent. The table includes approximately 170,000 clones, approximately 59% detected once. Study-wide points: No immune exposure information besides CMV serostatus was available. In a later analysis, donors in an Asian-associated ancestry cluster reportedly had fewer N-insertions in productive TCRs than the cohort mean.

The V segment lost 6 bases and the J segment 5 bases; nucleotides outside the gene matches: 4. CDR1 and CDR2 from the germline V gene are KGHSH and LQKENI. This CDR3 region has 12 residues. The sequence was collected from a man aged 35-49 years in good health and CMV-seronegative. The sample consisted of PBMCs. The chain joins TRBV18 to TRBJ2-7; 7 nucleotides agree with TRBD2. CDR3: CASSRLANEQYF. DNA of the CDR3: TGTGCCAGCTCCCGACTAGCAAACGAGCAGTACTTC.